The 26 T cell receptor beta chains below all came from one sample that was sequenced in a study of cytomegalovirus exposure and HLA in healthy donors. PCR amplification relied on 60 Vbeta primers (plus 13 Jbeta primers). Repertoires were generated with immunoSEQ multiplex PCR, while TCRdb's copy carries only in-frame clones and drops some. The repertoire has some 120,000 clones, about three quarters of them found once; the top ten carry roughly 12%. The sequenced material came from PBMCs. Receptor source: a woman aged 40 to 55 in good health and CMV-seropositive.

V is TRBV7-2 and J is TRBJ2-3; 9 nucleotides agree with TRBD2. The CDR3 contains 16 residues. Trimming removed 5 bases from V and 2 bases from J; junction bases left unmatched: 8. Germline lookup yields CDR1 SGHTA and CDR2 FQGNSA. The CDR3 coding sequence is TGTGCCAGCAGCCCAGTAGCGGGGGCCGACACAGATACGCAGTATTTT. Its protein is CASSPVAGADTDTQYF.

Concerning this clone itself: Germline is not matched at one junction end, which may reflect a read error. The same CDR3 can be traced to other DNA sequences in this sample. The chain joins TRBV30 to TRBJ1-2; 7 bases agree with TRBD1. The germline gives CDR1 GTSNPN, CDR2 SVGIG (reference sequence). The CDR3 is made up of 11 amino acids. The chain's CDR3 is CARNRGYGYTF. The CDR3 DNA is TGTGCCCGGAACAGGGGCTATGGCTATACCTTC.

The chain links TRBV10-3 to TRBJ2-1; 8 bases align to TRBD2. The CDR3 contains 14 residues. Germline V gives CDR1 ENHRY, CDR2 SYGVKD. Losses at the gene ends were 5 bases for V and 3 bases for J; bases not matched to a gene: 3. CDR3: CAISPGLDYNEQFF. The CDR3 DNA is TGTGCCATCAGTCCGGGACTAGACTACAATGAGCAGTTCTTC.

The chain employs TRBV30 and TRBJ1-1; unclear D gene. Germline values: CDR1 GTSNPN, CDR2 SVGIG (reference sequence). This CDR3 region has 10 residues. The ends were cut back, 2 bases at V and 5 bases at J, with 3 bases in the middle. DNA for the CDR3: TGTGCCTGGAGTCGGACTGAAGCTTTCTTT. It is translated as CAWSRTEAFF.

CDR3 DNA sequence: TGTGCCAGCAGTGATGATCCAGGGTTCACAGATACGCAGTATTTT. Protein product: CASSDDPGFTDTQYF. The V call is TRBV6-1, the J call TRBJ2-3; the D gene is possibly TRBD1 (5 bases). CDR3 size: 15 residues. Per the germline V gene, CDR1 is MNHNS and CDR2 is SASEGT. Trimming left V 3 bases short and J 2 bases short, with 12 bases between.

This clone was counted only a few times. The chain uses TRBV7-2 and TRBJ1-2; a weak D match, TRBD1 (5 bases). CDR3 length: 17 amino acids. The V end was cut by 2 bases, the J end by 0 bases, with 16 bases between. The germline V gene encodes CDR1 SGHTA and CDR2 FQGNSA. CDR3 protein: CASSLPGLRYSNYGYTF. CDR3 in DNA: TGTGCCAGCAGCTTACCAGGGTTGAGGTACTCTAACTATGGCTACACCTTC.

V gene TRBV30 combines with J gene TRBJ2-5; D perhaps matches TRBD2 (6 bases). The CDR3 is made up of 14 amino acids. Per germline, CDR1 GTSNPN and CDR2 SVGIG (reference sequence). V dropped 0 bases and J dropped 4 bases, with 12 bases sitting between them. CDR3 loop: CAWSVSGGVETQYF. The CDR3 DNA reads TGTGCCTGGAGTGTATCAGGAGGGGTAGAGACCCAGTACTTC.

This rearrangement joins TRBV9 to TRBJ2-1; possible D gene TRBD1, 6 bases. The CDR3 has 16 residues. Germline V CDR1 and CDR2: SGDLS, YYNGEE. Trimming took 3 bases from V and 7 from J, leaving 20 bases between them. CDR3 residues: CASSARLGQGRNEQFF. CDR3 nucleotides: TGTGCCAGCAGCGCCCGCCTGGGGCAGGGGCGGAATGAGCAGTTCTTC.

The chain couples TRBV7-9 to TRBJ2-5; D is perhaps TRBD2 (7 bases). The CDR3 has 15 amino acids. V lost 7 bases and J lost 4, with 19 bases in between. The germline V gene has CDR1 SEHNR and CDR2 FQNEAQ (reference sequence). CDR3: CASILGGGIGETQYF. DNA of the CDR3: TGTGCCAGCATCCTTGGGGGGGGCATAGGAGAGACCCAGTACTTC.

The J gene is TRBJ1-1, the V gene TRBV5-4, with D tentatively TRBD1 (6 bases). From germline, CDR1 is SGHNT and CDR2 YYREEE (reference sequence). This CDR3 contains 15 residues. Between the trimmed V and J ends, which lost 1 base and 6 bases, there was a span of 16 bases. CDR3 loop: CASSLLAGVNAEAFF. DNA for the CDR3: TGTGCCAGCAGCTTGCTCGCAGGGGTGAATGCTGAAGCTTTCTTT.

Concerning this clone: The identical CDR3 is also encoded by other nucleotide sequences in the sample. The chain joins TRBV6-1 to TRBJ1-1, with TRBD1 matching 7 bases. CDR1 and CDR2 from the germline V gene are MNHNS and SASEGT. Unmatched junction bases numbered 3, after V lost 4 bases and J lost 1 base. This CDR3 is built from 14 residues. Here the CDR3 reads CASSGQGGNTEAFF. In DNA form, the CDR3 reads TGTGCCAGCAGTGGCCAGGGGGGGAACACTGAAGCTTTCTTT.

The genes are TRBV5-1 and TRBJ2-1; possible D gene TRBD1, 6 bases. V was shortened by 5 bases and J by 4 bases, with 13 bases between the two germline ends. Germline V gene lookup returns CDR1 SGHRS and CDR2 YFSETQ. CDR3 size: 14 residues. CDR3 protein: CASRGGNHYNEQFF. CDR3 in DNA: TGCGCCAGCAGAGGGGGAAACCATTACAATGAGCAGTTCTTC.

The chain uses TRBV10-3 and TRBJ1-4, with D possibly TRBD1 on 6 matching bases. The CDR3 contains 13 residues. The germline gives CDR1 ENHRY, CDR2 SYGVKD. V was clipped by 11 bases and J by 6 bases, with 16 bases between them. In DNA, the CDR3 is TGTGCCTCGAGCCAGGGGAGGGATGAAAAACTGTTTTTT. Protein product: CASSQGRDEKLFF.

CDR3 DNA sequence: TGTGCCAGTGTGGACAGGGGGCGTAATGGCTACACCTTC. It translates to CASVDRGRNGYTF. The chain uses TRBV19 and TRBJ1-2; 11 nucleotides line up with TRBD1. Trimming removed 8 bases from V and 6 bases from J; junction bases left unmatched: 5. The length of the CDR3 is 13 residues. Germline CDR1 reads LNHDA; CDR2 reads SQIVND (reference sequence).

This sequence joins TRBV23-1 and TRBJ1-5, with D hard to call. TRBV23-1 is an ORF for which the function is uncertain. The CDR3 length is 18 residues. Trimming removed 1 base at V and 4 bases at J, with 20 bases between. The CDR3 is CASSQFPGFGPFNQPQHF. The CDR3 DNA sequence: TGCGCCAGCAGTCAATTCCCGGGGTTCGGACCTTTTAATCAGCCCCAGCATTTT.

The chain has TRBV7-2 and TRBJ1-5; D is perhaps TRBD1 (6 bases). From germline, CDR1 is SGHTA and CDR2 FQGNSA. The CDR3 sequence is 16 residues long. V gave up 5 bases and J gave up 7 bases, with 21 bases separating them. The CDR3 DNA follows: TGTGCCAGCAGCGCCGCTACAGGGTCGAGCAGCCAGCCCCAGCATTTT. It yields the protein CASSAATGSSSQPQHF.

In this sample, this clone turned up a few times. V is TRBV6-1 and J is TRBJ2-5, with D possibly TRBD1 on 6 matching bases. The assigned J gene may be wrong: the sequence end matches TRBJ2-7 better. This CDR3 comprises 14 residues. The germline gives CDR1 MNHNS, CDR2 SASEGT. CDR3 DNA sequence: TGTGCCAGCAGTCTTAGGGGGTTCAGCCACGAGCAGTACTTC. This gives the protein CASSLRGFSHEQYF.

This sequence joins TRBV7-2 and TRBJ2-1, with D unresolved. The V end was cut by 4 bases, the J end by 9 bases, with 10 bases between. The CDR3 is 12 amino acids. Germline V gene sequence: CDR1 SGHTA, CDR2 FQGNSA. In DNA, the CDR3 is TGTGCCAGCAGCTCCCCCGGTGGTGAGCAGTTCTTC. Translating it yields CASSSPGGEQFF. Full variable domain (missing parts from reference TRBV7-2 and TRBJ2-1): GAGVSQSPSNKVTEKGKDVELRCDPISGHTALYWYRQSLGQGLEFLIYFQGNSAPDKSGLPSDRFSAERTGGSVSTLTIQRTQQEDSAVYLCASSSPGGEQFFGPGTRLTVL.

This clone was picked up a small number of times. V usage is TRBV2 and J usage is TRBJ1-3; D perhaps matches TRBD1 (6 bases). Trimming stripped 10 bases from V and 2 bases from J, with 27 bases between. CDR3 length: 18 residues. Germline V gives CDR1 SNHLY, CDR2 FYNNEI. CDR3 region: CATRPNPAVRGTGNTIYF. CDR3 sequence (DNA): TGTGCCACCCGCCCGAACCCCGCCGTCAGGGGAACTGGAAACACCATATATTTT.

The chain is built from TRBV5-4 and TRBJ2-7; TRBD1 is a possible D gene (5 bases). The CDR3 runs 13 residues. V was pared by 0 bases and J by 6 bases, with 10 bases between. CDR1 and CDR2 (germline): SGHNT, YYREEE (reference sequence). The chain's CDR3 is CASSLDRTGEQYF. The CDR3 region has the DNA TGTGCCAGCAGCTTGGACAGGACGGGCGAGCAGTACTTC.

The chain employs TRBV25-1 and TRBJ1-2; 9 bases match TRBD1. Unmatched junction bases numbered 5, after V lost 1 base and J lost 2 bases. The germline V gene has CDR1 MGHDK and CDR2 SYGVNS. The CDR3 extends over 16 amino acids. Here the CDR3 reads CASSELGQGGNYGYTF. The CDR3 DNA reads TGTGCCAGCAGTGAATTGGGACAGGGAGGCAACTATGGCTACACCTTC.

V usage is TRBV19 and J usage is TRBJ2-2; TRBD1 matches 10 bases. Looked up from germline, CDR1 is LNHDA and CDR2 is SQIVND (reference sequence). The CDR3 extends over 14 amino acids. V lost 6 bases, J lost 3 bases, and 1 base stayed unmatched. The CDR3 region is CASSGTGDTGELFF. The CDR3 DNA sequence: TGTGCCAGTAGCGGGACAGGGGACACCGGGGAGCTGTTTTTT.

This clone was recorded once. The chain links TRBV6-5 to TRBJ1-5, with D uncertain. V was shortened by 10 bases and J by 0 bases, with 13 bases between the two germline ends. The V gene's germline CDR1 is MNHEY and CDR2 SVGAGI. The CDR3 spans 14 residues. For the CDR3, the DNA is TGTGCCACCAGAGCCCATTATAGCAATCAGCCCCAGCATTTT. It is translated as CATRAHYSNQPQHF.

This clone was picked up a small number of times. The chain is built from TRBV2 and TRBJ1-2; 8 bases are shared with TRBD1. V trimming: 4 bases; J trimming: 6 bases; junction bases outside the gene matches: 10. Germline values: CDR1 SNHLY, CDR2 FYNNEI. The CDR3 contains 15 residues. The CDR3 here is CASSVLGQGMNGYTF. In nucleotides, the CDR3 is TGTGCCAGCAGTGTATTAGGACAGGGAATGAATGGCTACACCTTC.

The CDR3 DNA sequence: TGTGCCAGCAGCCCACTGACAGTGAACACTGAAGCTTTCTTT. Its protein product is CASSPLTVNTEAFF. This chain uses TRBV5-4 with TRBJ1-1, with D perhaps TRBD1 (5 bases). The CDR3 sequence is 14 residues long. The V gene's germline CDR1 is SGHNT and CDR2 YYREEE (reference sequence). V lost 4 bases and J 0 bases, leaving 10 bases between the germline ends.

V gene TRBV2 combines with J gene TRBJ2-7; no reliable D call. The CDR3 is 12 residues long. The germline V and J ends were trimmed by 5 bases and 6 bases, with 11 bases remaining between them. CDR1 is SNHLY and CDR2 is FYNNEI in the germline V gene. The CDR3 nucleotides are TGTGCCAGCAGTCAAGGCTGGAGCGAGCAGTACTTC. Protein sequence: CASSQGWSEQYF.